This record looks at one T cell receptor beta chain sequence and its context. Its antigen is unidentified. These data originate in a study of high-grade serous ovarian cancer treatment subgroups. Tumor samples were obtained before definitive surgery or chemotherapy. CDR3 length equals 15 residues. Between the trimmed V and J ends, which lost 5 bases and 0 bases, there was a span of 11 bases. Germline loops: CDR1 SGHTA, CDR2 FQGNSA. Findings of the study overall: Only CDR3 was analyzed; CDR1 and CDR2 were not. Repertoire similarity ranged 0.11 to 0.79 between tumors of one patient. Clonal relatedness tracked neoantigen level, and by trend copy number and mutation load.

Only in-frame clones appear in the TCRdb table, and some are missing; sequencing was by immunoSEQ multiplex PCR. The table shows about 5,000 clones, with more than 60% occurring only once. V is TRBV7-2 and J is TRBJ1-3; D is possibly TRBD1 (5 bases). The sample was tumor tissue. The TCR originated in a human donor with high-grade serous ovarian cancer. CDR3 sequence (DNA): TGTGCCAGCAGCCCGGGACGGTTCTCTGGAAACACCATATATTTT. Residues: CASSPGRFSGNTIYF. Variable domain in full (rest from reference TRBV7-2 and TRBJ1-3): GAGVSQSPSNKVTEKGKDVELRCDPISGHTALYWYRQSLGQGLEFLIYFQGNSAPDKSGLPSDRFSAERTGGSVSTLTIQRTQQEDSAVYLCASSPGRFSGNTIYFGEGSWLTVV.